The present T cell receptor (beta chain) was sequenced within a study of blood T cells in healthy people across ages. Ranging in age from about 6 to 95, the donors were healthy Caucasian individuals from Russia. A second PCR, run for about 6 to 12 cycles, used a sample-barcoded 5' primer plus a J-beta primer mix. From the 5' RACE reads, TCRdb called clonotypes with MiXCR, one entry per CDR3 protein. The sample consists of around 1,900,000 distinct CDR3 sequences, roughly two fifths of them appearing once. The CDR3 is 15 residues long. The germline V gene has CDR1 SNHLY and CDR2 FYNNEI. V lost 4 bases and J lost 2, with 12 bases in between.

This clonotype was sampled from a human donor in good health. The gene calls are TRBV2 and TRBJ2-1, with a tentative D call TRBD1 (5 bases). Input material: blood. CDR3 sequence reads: CASSGLQGPYNEQFF. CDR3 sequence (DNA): TGTGCCAGCAGTGGCCTTCAGGGTCCCTACAATGAGCAGTTCTTC.